A single sample is the source of the 23 T cell receptor beta chains below, sequenced in a study of tumor-infiltrating lymphocytes in localized non-small cell lung cancer. TCRdb's table, derived via immunoSEQ multiplex PCR, lists solely in-frame clones and lacks some. The repertoire has about 9,700 clones, roughly 80% of them found once; the top ten carry approximately 9%. Sequenced material: lung tumor tissue. All receptors come from a human donor with non-small cell lung cancer.

The J gene is TRBJ2-7, the V gene TRBV7-2; D unresolved. Trimming removed 2 bases from V and 0 bases from J, with 2 bases in between. Per germline, CDR1 SGHTA and CDR2 FQGNSA. This CDR3 contains 12 residues. CDR3 sequence (DNA): TGTGCCAGCAGCTTACCCTCCTACGAGCAGTACTTC. Protein product: CASSLPSYEQYF.

The chain carries TRBV7-6 and TRBJ2-1, with a weak D call TRBD1 (6 bases). This CDR3 has 15 residues. Trimming removed 4 bases at V and 6 bases at J, with 16 bases between. Per germline, CDR1 SGHVS and CDR2 FNYEAQ. The CDR3 is CASSSRGQKGNEQFF. Written as DNA, the CDR3 is TGTGCCAGCAGCTCCCGCGGACAGAAGGGCAATGAGCAGTTCTTC.

This rearrangement joins TRBV4-3 to TRBJ1-1; no firm D call. Per germline, CDR1 LGHNA and CDR2 YSLEER. This CDR3 region has 13 residues. V dropped 4 bases and J dropped 0 bases, with 6 bases sitting between them. CDR3 in amino acids: CASSRQVNTEAFF. The CDR3 DNA reads as TGCGCCAGCAGCCGCCAGGTGAACACTGAAGCTTTCTTT.

This chain links TRBV19 with TRBJ1-2; D possibly corresponds to TRBD1 (6 bases). V was trimmed by 10 bases and J by 5 bases, leaving 17 bases between them. This CDR3 has 13 amino acids. CDR1 LNHDA and CDR2 SQIVND come from the germline V gene (reference sequence). The DNA of the CDR3 is TGTGCCACCAGACATCGGGGGGCATATGGCTACACCTTC. Encoded protein: CATRHRGAYGYTF.

The rearrangement uses TRBV28 and TRBJ1-1, with 10 nucleotides matching TRBD1. Germline V CDR1 and CDR2: MDHEN, SYDVKM. The CDR3 length is 15 residues. V was clipped by 5 bases and J by 5 bases; unmatched bases: 8. The CDR3 protein is CASSIRTGGKTEAFF. The CDR3 DNA follows: TGTGCCAGCAGTATCCGGACAGGGGGTAAAACTGAAGCTTTCTTT. Complete variable domain (other parts from reference TRBV28 and TRBJ1-1): DVKVTQSSRYLVKRTGEKVFLECVQDMDHENMFWYRQDPGLGLRLIYFSYDVKMKEKGDIPEGYSVSREKKERFSLILESASTNQTSMYLCASSIRTGGKTEAFFGQGTRLTVV.

This sequence joins TRBV27 and TRBJ2-3; 9 positions agree with TRBD1. J gave up 3 bases and V 4 bases, and 5 bases lay outside the gene matches. Germline V gene lookup returns CDR1 MNHEY and CDR2 SMNVEV (reference sequence). The CDR3 runs to 15 residues. In DNA form, the CDR3 reads TGTGCCAGCAGTTCGGGACAGGGCTGGACAGATACGCAGTATTTT. The encoded protein is CASSSGQGWTDTQYF.

The V gene is TRBV5-1, the J gene TRBJ2-7; D not certain. This CDR3 contains 14 residues. V dropped 4 bases and J dropped 1 base, with 12 bases sitting between them. Germline values: CDR1 SGHRS, CDR2 YFSETQ. DNA for the CDR3: TGCGCCAGCAGCGGGGAAGCGCATTCCTACGAGCAGTACTTC. It yields the protein CASSGEAHSYEQYF.

The gene calls are TRBV28 and TRBJ1-5; 8 positions agree with TRBD1. After removal of 3 bases from V and 5 bases from J, the junction contained 6 bases not matched to a gene. This CDR3 is built from 15 residues. Germline assignment: CDR1 MDHEN and CDR2 SYDVKM. CDR3: CASSFLTGADQPQHF. DNA of the CDR3: TGTGCCAGCAGTTTTTTGACAGGGGCTGATCAGCCCCAGCATTTT.

The rearrangement joins TRBV21-1 to TRBJ2-1. TRBV21-1 is classified as a pseudogene. The CDR3 extends over 14 amino acids. CDR3 in amino acids: CASPRAASYNEQFF. The DNA of the CDR3 is TGTGCCAGCCCCCGGGCAGCGTCCTACAATGAGCAGTTCTTC.

J is TRBJ2-1 and V is TRBV29-1; D call uncertain. Germline V gene lookup returns CDR1 SQVTM and CDR2 ANQGSEA. V lost 3 bases to trimming and J lost 12 bases, with 15 bases between them. The CDR3 has 12 residues. The CDR3 DNA follows: TGCAGCGTTGAGCTTTCACGGGTTGGGCAGTTCTTC. It translates to CSVELSRVGQFF.

V gene TRBV7-5 combines with J gene TRBJ2-3. TRBV7-5 is designated a pseudogene. The CDR3 runs to 15 residues. CDR3 coding DNA: TGTGCCAGAAGCCCGGGCCGCCCCAGGACAGATACGCAGTATTTT. It codes for CARSPGRPRTDTQYF.

As to this clone: The junction differs from germline at one of its ends, possibly a read error. CDR3 in DNA: TGTGCCAGCAGTTTACCCGGGACAGGGTACAGTTTT. It yields the protein CASSLPGTGYSF. This chain joins TRBV7-6 and TRBJ1-3; 9 bases agree with TRBD1. Germline CDR1 and CDR2: SGHVS and FNYEAQ. The CDR3 spans 12 residues.

The chain joins TRBV28 to TRBJ2-7; D possibly corresponds to TRBD2 (6 bases). CDR1 MDHEN and CDR2 SYDVKM come from the germline V gene. CDR3 size: 15 residues. Between the trimmed V and J ends, which lost 5 bases and 3 bases, there was a span of 17 bases. DNA of the CDR3: TGTGCCAGCAGTCCCCCCGGAGGGCTCGGCTACGAGCAGTACTTC. It translates to CASSPPGGLGYEQYF.

About this clone itself: The junction shows a germline mismatch at one end, possibly a read error. This CDR3 is CASGTGAGANVLIF. The CDR3 nucleotides are TGTGCCAGCGGGACAGGGGCCGGGGCCAACGTCCTGATTTTC. The V and J genes are TRBV7-9 and TRBJ2-6; 10 bases map to TRBD1. CDR1 SEHNR and CDR2 FQNEAQ come from the germline V gene (reference sequence). This CDR3 comprises 14 residues.

This rearrangement joins TRBV9 to TRBJ2-1; possible D gene TRBD1, 6 bases. The CDR3 is made up of 16 amino acids. CDR1 and CDR2 from the germline V gene are SGDLS and YYNGEE. Trimming stripped 0 bases from V and 4 bases from J, with 14 bases between. The DNA for the CDR3 is TGTGCCAGCAGCGTAGGAGGGGGAGTCCCTTACAATGAGCAGTTCTTC. This codes for CASSVGGGVPYNEQFF.

The genes are TRBV5-1 and TRBJ2-1, with D perhaps matching TRBD1 or TRBD2 (5 bases each). The CDR3 covers 14 residues. V was shortened by 5 bases and J by 4 bases, with 13 bases between the two germline ends. Germline V gene lookup returns CDR1 SGHRS and CDR2 YFSETQ. The DNA of the CDR3 is TGCGCCAGCAGTATCCGGGACCAGTACAATGAGCAGTTCTTC. It specifies CASSIRDQYNEQFF.

This clone was recorded a few times. V usage is TRBV18 and J usage is TRBJ1-1; TRBD1 matches 11 bases. Germline V gene data show CDR1 as KGHSH and CDR2 as LQKENI. Trimming at V came to 0 bases and at J to 1 base, leaving 7 bases not matched to a gene. The CDR3 has 18 amino acids. The DNA of the CDR3 is TGTGCCAGCTCACCACCGGGACAGGGGGTCGAGAGGAACACTGAAGCTTTCTTT. Amino acid sequence: CASSPPGQGVERNTEAFF.

V is TRBV7-2 and J is TRBJ1-5; D is ambiguous. Germline loops: CDR1 SGHTA, CDR2 FQGNSA. This CDR3 is 16 amino acids long. V was shortened by 5 bases and J by 0 bases, with 14 bases between the two germline ends. The CDR3 DNA reads as TGTGCCAGCAGCCGGGATTCTTCTCATAGCAATCAGCCCCAGCATTTT. Translating it yields CASSRDSSHSNQPQHF. Using reference TRBV7-2 and TRBJ1-5 for the parts outside the CDR3, the full variable domain is GAGVSQSPSNKVTEKGKDVELRCDPISGHTALYWYRQSLGQGLEFLIYFQGNSAPDKSGLPSDRFSAERTGGSVSTLTIQRTQQEDSAVYLCASSRDSSHSNQPQHFGDGTRLSIL.

This chain connects TRBV5-4 to TRBJ2-5; the D is unclear. This CDR3 spans 13 amino acids. Germline lookup yields CDR1 SGHNT and CDR2 YYREEE (reference sequence). Trimming stripped 0 bases from V and 5 bases from J, with 8 bases between. The CDR3 sequence: CASSLGVVETQYF. DNA for the CDR3: TGTGCCAGCAGCTTGGGGGTTGTCGAGACCCAGTACTTC.

This chain joins TRBV5-1 and TRBJ2-5, with a tentative D call TRBD2 (7 bases). CDR1 and CDR2 (germline): SGHRS, YFSETQ. Trimming took 4 bases from V and 5 from J, leaving 9 bases between them. The CDR3 contains 12 residues. The CDR3 loop reads CASSEGGETQYF. The DNA of the CDR3 is TGCGCCAGCAGCGAGGGGGGGGAGACCCAGTACTTC. The variable domain in full, completed from reference TRBV5-1 and TRBJ2-5, reads KAGVTQTPRYLIKTRGQQVTLSCSPISGHRSVSWYQQTPGQGLQFLFEYFSETQRNKGNFPGRFSGRQFSNSRSEMNVSTLELGDSALYLCASSEGGETQYFGPGTRLLVL.

The chain couples TRBV6-5 to TRBJ1-2; D not certain. Germline CDR1 reads MNHEY; CDR2 reads SVGAGI. CDR3 length equals 14 residues. V was cut by 8 bases and J by 2 bases, with 15 bases left in between. CDR3 in DNA: TGTGCCAGCTCCTTAGGAGGGTCCAACTATGGCTACACCTTC. Its protein is CASSLGGSNYGYTF.

V and J are TRBV28 and TRBJ2-7; the D gene is possibly TRBD1 (5 bases). CDR1 is MDHEN and CDR2 is SYDVKM in the germline V gene. The CDR3 totals 12 residues. V was clipped by 5 bases and J by 4 bases, with 9 bases between them. The CDR3 is CASSRRVYEQYF. CDR3 nucleotides: TGTGCCAGCAGTCGCAGGGTATACGAGCAGTACTTC.

The chain is built from TRBV7-8 and TRBJ2-5; D not resolved. CDR3 length: 13 amino acids. The V end lost 5 bases, the J end lost 5 bases, and 12 bases lay between the germline ends. Looked up from germline, CDR1 is SGHVS and CDR2 is FQNEAQ. CDR3 region: CASSPYTMETQYF. Here the CDR3 DNA reads TGTGCCAGCAGCCCATACACGATGGAGACCCAGTACTTC.